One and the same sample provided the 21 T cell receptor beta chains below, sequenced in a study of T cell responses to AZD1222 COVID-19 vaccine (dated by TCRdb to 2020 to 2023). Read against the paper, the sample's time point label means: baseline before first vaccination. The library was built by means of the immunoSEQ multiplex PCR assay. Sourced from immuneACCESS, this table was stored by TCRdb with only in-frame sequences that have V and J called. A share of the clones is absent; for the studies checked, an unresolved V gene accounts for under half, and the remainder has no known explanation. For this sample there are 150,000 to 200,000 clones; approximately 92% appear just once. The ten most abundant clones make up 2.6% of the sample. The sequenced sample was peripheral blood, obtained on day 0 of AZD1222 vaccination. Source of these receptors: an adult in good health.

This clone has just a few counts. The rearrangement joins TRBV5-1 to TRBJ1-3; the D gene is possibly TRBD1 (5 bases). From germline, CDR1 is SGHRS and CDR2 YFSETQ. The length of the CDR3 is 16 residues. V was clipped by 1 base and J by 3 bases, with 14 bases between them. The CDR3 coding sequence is TGCGCCAGCAGCTTGAGCTGGGGGGAAAGTGGAAACACCATATATTTT. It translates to CASSLSWGESGNTIYF.

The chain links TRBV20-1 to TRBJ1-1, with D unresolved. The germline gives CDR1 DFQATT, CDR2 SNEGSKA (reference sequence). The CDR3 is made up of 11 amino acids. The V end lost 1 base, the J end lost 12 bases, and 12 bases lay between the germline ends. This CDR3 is CSARVREQTFF. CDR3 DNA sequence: TGCAGTGCTAGAGTGCGGGAACAGACTTTCTTT.

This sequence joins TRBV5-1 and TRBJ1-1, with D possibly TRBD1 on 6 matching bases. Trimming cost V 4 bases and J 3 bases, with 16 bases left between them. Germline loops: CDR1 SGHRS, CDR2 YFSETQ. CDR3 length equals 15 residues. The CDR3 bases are TGCGCCAGCAGCCCCCTTACAGGGTTGGACACTGAAGCTTTCTTT. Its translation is CASSPLTGLDTEAFF.

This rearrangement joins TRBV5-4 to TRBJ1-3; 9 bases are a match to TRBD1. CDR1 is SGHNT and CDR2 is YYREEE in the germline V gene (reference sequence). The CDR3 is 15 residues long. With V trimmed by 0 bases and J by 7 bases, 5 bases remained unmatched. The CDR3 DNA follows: TGTGCCAGCAGCTTGGCAGGACAGGGGACGAACACCATATATTTT. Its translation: CASSLAGQGTNTIYF.

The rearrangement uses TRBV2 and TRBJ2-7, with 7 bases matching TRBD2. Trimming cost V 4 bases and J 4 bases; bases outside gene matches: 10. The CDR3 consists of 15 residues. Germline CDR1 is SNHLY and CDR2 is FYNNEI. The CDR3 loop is CASSVPSGIVYEQYF. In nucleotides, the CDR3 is TGTGCCAGCAGTGTACCCAGCGGGATTGTATACGAGCAGTACTTC.

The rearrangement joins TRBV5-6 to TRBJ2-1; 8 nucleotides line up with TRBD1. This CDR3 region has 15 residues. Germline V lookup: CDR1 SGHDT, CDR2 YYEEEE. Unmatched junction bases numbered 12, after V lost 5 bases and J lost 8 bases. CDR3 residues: CASRTGQVSKYEQFF. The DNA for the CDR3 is TGTGCCAGCAGAACGGGACAGGTTAGTAAGTATGAGCAGTTCTTC.

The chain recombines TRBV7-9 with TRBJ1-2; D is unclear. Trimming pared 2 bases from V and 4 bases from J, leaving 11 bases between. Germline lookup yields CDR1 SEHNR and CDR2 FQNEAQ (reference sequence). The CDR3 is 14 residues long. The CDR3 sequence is CASSLMGGAYGYTF. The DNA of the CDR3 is TGTGCCAGCAGCTTAATGGGAGGAGCCTATGGCTACACCTTC.

The CDR3 spells CASSHGGEAFF. In DNA form, the CDR3 reads TGTGCCAGCAGCCACGGTGGCGAAGCTTTCTTT. The J gene is TRBJ1-1, the V gene TRBV3-1 (or the pseudogene TRBV3-2), with D unresolved. This CDR3 has 11 residues. The germline V gene encodes CDR1 LGHDT and CDR2 YNNKEL (reference sequence). Trimming cost V 3 bases and J 8 bases, with 7 bases left between them.

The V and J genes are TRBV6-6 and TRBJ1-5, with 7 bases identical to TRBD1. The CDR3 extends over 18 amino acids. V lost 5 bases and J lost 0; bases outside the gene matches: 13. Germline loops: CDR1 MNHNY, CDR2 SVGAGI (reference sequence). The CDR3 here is CASSLTRGARYSNQPQHF. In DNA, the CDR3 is TGTGCCAGCAGTCTCACCAGGGGGGCACGTTATAGCAATCAGCCCCAGCATTTT.

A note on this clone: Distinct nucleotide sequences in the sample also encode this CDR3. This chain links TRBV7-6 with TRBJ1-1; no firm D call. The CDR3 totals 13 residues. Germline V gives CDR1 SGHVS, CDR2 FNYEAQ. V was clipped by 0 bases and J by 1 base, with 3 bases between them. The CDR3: CASSLAGNTEAFF. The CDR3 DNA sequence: TGTGCCAGCAGCTTAGCGGGGAACACTGAAGCTTTCTTT. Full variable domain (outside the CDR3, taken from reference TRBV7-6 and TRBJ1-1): GAGVSQSPRYKVTKRGQDVALRCDPISGHVSLYWYRQALGQGPEFLTYFNYEAQQDKSGLPNDRFSAERPEGSISTLTIQRTEQRDSAMYRCASSLAGNTEAFFGQGTRLTVV.

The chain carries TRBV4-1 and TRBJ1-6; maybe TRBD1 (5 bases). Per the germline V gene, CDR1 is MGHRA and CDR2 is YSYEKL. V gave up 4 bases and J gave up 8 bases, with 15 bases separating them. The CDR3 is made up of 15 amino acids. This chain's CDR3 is CASSLGTGRDSPLHF. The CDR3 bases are TGCGCCAGCAGCCTCGGGACCGGCCGGGATTCACCCCTCCACTTT.

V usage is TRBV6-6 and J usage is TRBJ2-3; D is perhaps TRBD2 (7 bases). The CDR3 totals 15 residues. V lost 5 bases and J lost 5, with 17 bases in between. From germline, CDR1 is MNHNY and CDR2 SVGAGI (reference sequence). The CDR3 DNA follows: TGTGCCAGCAGTACTCTAGCGGAGGGGGGAGATACGCAGTATTTT. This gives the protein CASSTLAEGGDTQYF.

The CDR3 here is CASSITSGSYNEQFF. The CDR3 DNA reads TGTGCCAGCAGTATCACTAGCGGGTCCTACAATGAGCAGTTCTTC. The chain employs TRBV27 and TRBJ2-1, with 9 bases lining up with TRBD2. The V gene end was trimmed by 5 bases and the J gene end by 1 base; junction bases not matched to a gene: 3. The germline V gene has CDR1 MNHEY and CDR2 SMNVEV (reference sequence). The CDR3 is 15 residues long.

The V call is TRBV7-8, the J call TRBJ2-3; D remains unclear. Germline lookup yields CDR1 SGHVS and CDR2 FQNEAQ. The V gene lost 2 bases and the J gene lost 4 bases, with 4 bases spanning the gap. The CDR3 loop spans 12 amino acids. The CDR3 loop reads CASSLRADTQYF. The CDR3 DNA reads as TGTGCCAGCAGCTTAAGAGCAGATACGCAGTATTTT.

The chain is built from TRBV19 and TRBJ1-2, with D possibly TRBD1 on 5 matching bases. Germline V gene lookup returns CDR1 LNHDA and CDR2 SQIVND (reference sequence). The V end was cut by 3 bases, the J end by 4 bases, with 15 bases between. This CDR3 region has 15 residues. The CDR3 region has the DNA TGTGCCAGTAGTATGATGCGGACACGTTCCTATGGCTACACCTTC. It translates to CASSMMRTRSYGYTF.

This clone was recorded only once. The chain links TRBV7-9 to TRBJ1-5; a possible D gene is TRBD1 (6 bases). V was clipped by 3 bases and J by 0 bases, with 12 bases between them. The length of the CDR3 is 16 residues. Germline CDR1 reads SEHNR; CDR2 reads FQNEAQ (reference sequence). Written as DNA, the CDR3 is TGTGCCAGCAGCTTCTGGGGGACAAATAGCAATCAGCCCCAGCATTTT. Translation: CASSFWGTNSNQPQHF. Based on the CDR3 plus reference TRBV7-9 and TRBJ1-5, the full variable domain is DTGVSQNPRHKITKRGQNVTFRCDPISEHNRLYWYRQTLGQGPEFLTYFQNEAQLEKSRLLSDRFSAERPKGSFSTLEIQRTEQGDSAMYLCASSFWGTNSNQPQHFGDGTRLSIL.

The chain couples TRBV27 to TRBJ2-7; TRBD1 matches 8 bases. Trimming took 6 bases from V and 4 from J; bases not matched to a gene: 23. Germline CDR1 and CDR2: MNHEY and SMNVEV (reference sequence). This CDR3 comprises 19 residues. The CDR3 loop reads CASRPLGGTGKYLWYEQYF. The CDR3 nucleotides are TGTGCCAGCAGACCTTTAGGAGGGACAGGAAAATATTTGTGGTACGAGCAGTACTTC.

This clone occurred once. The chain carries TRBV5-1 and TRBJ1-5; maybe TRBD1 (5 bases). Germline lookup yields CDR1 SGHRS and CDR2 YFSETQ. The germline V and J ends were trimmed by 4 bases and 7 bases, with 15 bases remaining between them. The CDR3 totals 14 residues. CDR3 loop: CASSPGRSEQPQHF. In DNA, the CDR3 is TGCGCCAGCAGCCCAGGGAGGAGTGAGCAGCCCCAGCATTTT.

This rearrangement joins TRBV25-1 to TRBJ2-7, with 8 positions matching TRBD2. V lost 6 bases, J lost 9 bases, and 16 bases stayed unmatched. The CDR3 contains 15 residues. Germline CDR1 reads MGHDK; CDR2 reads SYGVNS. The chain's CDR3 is CASSPWDSGTRGQYF. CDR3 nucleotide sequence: TGTGCCAGCAGCCCTTGGGATAGCGGGACAAGAGGGCAGTACTTC.

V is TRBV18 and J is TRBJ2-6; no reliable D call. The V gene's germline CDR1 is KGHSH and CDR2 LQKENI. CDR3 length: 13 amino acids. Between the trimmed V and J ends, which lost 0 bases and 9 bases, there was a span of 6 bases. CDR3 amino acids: CASSPPTLNVLTF. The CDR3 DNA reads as TGTGCCAGCTCACCACCGACCCTCAACGTCCTGACTTTC.

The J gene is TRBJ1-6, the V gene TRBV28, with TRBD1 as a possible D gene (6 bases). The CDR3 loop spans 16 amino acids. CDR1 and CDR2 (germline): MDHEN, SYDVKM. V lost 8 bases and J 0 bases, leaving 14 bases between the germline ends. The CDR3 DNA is TGTGCCAGCTTCCGGGGGGCCAACTCCTATAATTCACCCCTCCACTTT. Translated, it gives CASFRGANSYNSPLHF.